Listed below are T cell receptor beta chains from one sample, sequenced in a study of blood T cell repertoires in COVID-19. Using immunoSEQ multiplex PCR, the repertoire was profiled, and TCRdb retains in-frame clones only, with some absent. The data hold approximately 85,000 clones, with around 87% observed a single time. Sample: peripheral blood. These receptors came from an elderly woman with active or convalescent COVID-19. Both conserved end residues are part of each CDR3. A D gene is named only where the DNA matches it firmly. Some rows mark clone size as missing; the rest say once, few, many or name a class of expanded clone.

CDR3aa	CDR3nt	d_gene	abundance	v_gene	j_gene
CASSPLDLGENSPLHF	TGTGCCAGCAGCCCTCTCGATTTAGGGGAAAATTCACCCCTCCACTTT	.	.	TRBV9	TRBJ1-6
CASSAGQGNTGELFF	TGTGCCAGCAGTGCGGGACAGGGAAACACCGGGGAGCTGTTTTTT	TRBD1	.	TRBV28	TRBJ2-2
CASSQSEFAEQFF	TGCGCCAGCAGTCAGTCGGAGTTCGCTGAGCAGTTCTTC	.	.	TRBV5-1	TRBJ2-1
CSVLGQGGPDTQYF	TGCAGCGTCTTGGGACAGGGGGGCCCAGATACGCAGTATTTT	TRBD1	.	TRBV29-1	TRBJ2-3
CASSPTRGSYNEQFF	TGTGCCAGCAGCCCCACCCGCGGGAGCTACAATGAGCAGTTCTTC	TRBD2	.	TRBV3-1/TRBV3-2	TRBJ2-1
CASSLGQPPDIQYF	TGTGCCAGCAGTTTGGGACAGCCCCCTGACATTCAGTACTTC	TRBD1	.	TRBV28	TRBJ2-4
CASGLGVSGNTIYF	TGTGCTAGTGGTTTGGGAGTCTCTGGAAACACCATATATTTT	.	.	TRBV12-5	TRBJ1-3
CASSQTGWVAFF	TGCGCCAGCAGCCAGACCGGGTGGGTGGCTTTCTTT	.	.	TRBV4-3	TRBJ1-1
CSVGTGVFHGYTF	TGCAGCGTTGGGACAGGGGTTTTTCATGGCTACACCTTC	TRBD1	.	TRBV29-1	TRBJ1-2
CASSLGQLNEKLFF	TGCGCCAGCAGCTTAGGACAGCTTAATGAAAAACTGTTTTTT	.	once	TRBV5-1	TRBJ1-4
CASSKPTNQPQHF	TGTGCCAGCAGCAAACCCACAAATCAGCCCCAGCATTTT	.	once	TRBV6-2/TRBV6-3	TRBJ1-5
CAISEDSGTYEQYF	TGTGCCATCAGTGAGGACAGTGGGACCTACGAGCAGTACTTC	.	.	TRBV10-3	TRBJ2-7
CASSQVAGTVSPLHF	TGCGCCAGCAGCCAAGTGGCGGGGACGGTTTCACCCCTCCACTTT	.	.	TRBV4-1	TRBJ1-6
CASSASGSGSSYNEQFF	TGTGCCAGCAGCGCCTCGGGTAGCGGGAGCTCCTACAATGAGCAGTTCTTC	TRBD2	.	TRBV11-2	TRBJ2-1
CASSPLAVGGVKDTDTQYF	TGTGCCAGCTCACCCCTAGCGGTAGGAGGGGTCAAGGATACAGATACGCAGTATTTT	TRBD2	.	TRBV18	TRBJ2-3
CATSREGGYEQYF	TGTGCCACCAGCAGAGAAGGGGGCTACGAGCAGTACTTC	.	.	TRBV15	TRBJ2-7
CASSPRGRTTLSYNEQFF	TGTGCCAGCTCTCCCAGGGGTCGGACAACCCTCTCCTACAATGAGCAGTTCTTC	.	.	TRBV18	TRBJ2-1
CATSRVGGAGYTF	TGTGCCACCAGCAGAGTAGGGGGCGCAGGCTACACCTTC	TRBD1	.	TRBV15	TRBJ1-2
CASSSGTLTYEQYF	TGTGCCAGCAGTTCCGGGACATTGACCTACGAGCAGTACTTC	.	.	TRBV28	TRBJ2-7
CASSRRDRGPYEQYF	TGTGCCAGCAGCCGCCGGGACAGGGGACCCTACGAGCAGTACTTC	TRBD1	.	TRBV5-6	TRBJ2-7
CASGRQGDSVAFF	TGTGCCAGCGGAAGACAGGGTGATAGTGTAGCTTTCTTT	TRBD1	.	TRBV7-2	TRBJ1-1
CASSFLAGGSGELFF	TGCGCCAGCAGCTTCCTAGCGGGAGGCTCCGGGGAGCTGTTTTTT	TRBD2	.	TRBV5-1	TRBJ2-2
CASSLNLGTPPFPQETQYF	TGTGCCAGCAGCTTAAATTTGGGGACACCACCTTTTCCACAAGAGACCCAGTACTTC	.	.	TRBV7-8	TRBJ2-5
CASSLGGNYGYTF	TGTGCCAGCAGCTTAGGAGGGAACTATGGCTACACCTTC	.	.	TRBV7-3	TRBJ1-2
CASSQDGQGLGEQFF	TGTGCCAGCAGCCAAGACGGTCAGGGGTTAGGTGAGCAGTTCTTC	.	.	TRBV3-1/TRBV3-2	TRBJ2-1
CASSLGLRLAGGRTGELFF	TGTGCCAGCAGCTTAGGGTTGCGACTAGCGGGAGGGCGGACCGGGGAGCTGTTTTTT	TRBD2	.	TRBV7-2	TRBJ2-2
CASSLGGTSGSSYEQYF	TGCGCCAGCAGCTTGGGTGGGACTAGCGGGAGTTCCTACGAGCAGTACTTC	TRBD2	.	TRBV5-1	TRBJ2-7
CASRERGQGAFRPQHF	TGTGCCAGCAGAGAGAGGGGACAGGGGGCGTTTCGGCCCCAGCATTTT	TRBD1	.	TRBV6-6	TRBJ1-5
CASSQTSGTNNEQFF	TGTGCCAGCTCCCAGACTAGCGGGACAAACAATGAGCAGTTCTTC	TRBD2	.	TRBV18	TRBJ2-1
CATSDPSGGQGGGYEQFF	TGTGCCACCAGTGATCCCAGTGGGGGACAGGGAGGCGGGTATGAGCAGTTCTTC	TRBD1	.	TRBV24-1	TRBJ2-1
CSARRGEQFF	TGCAGTGCTAGGCGTGGTGAGCAGTTCTTC	.	.	TRBV20-1	TRBJ2-1
CASSRTSGRIPCGETQYF	TGTGCCAGCAGCAGGACTAGCGGGAGAATTCCCTGCGGAGAGACCCAGTACTTC	.	.	TRBV21-1	TRBJ2-5
CASSFFGGQETQYF	TGCGCCAGCAGCTTTTTCGGTGGTCAAGAGACCCAGTACTTC	.	.	TRBV5-1	TRBJ2-5
CASSLGGNGNTIYF	TGTGCCAGCAGCTTGGGAGGGAACGGAAACACCATATATTTT	.	once	TRBV5-5	TRBJ1-3
CASQYLSYGYTF	TGTGCCAGCCAGTACCTCTCCTATGGCTACACCTTC	.	.	TRBV28	TRBJ1-2